These T cell receptor beta chains were read from a single sample in a study of T-cell reconstitution after alpha-beta-depleted transplantation in children. Using its own MiXCR run on the PCR reads, TCRdb lists one record per CDR3 protein. The sample yields around 450,000 distinct CDR3 sequences, over 40% seen once. The sequencing used PBMCs, collected before TCRalphabeta/CD19-depleted stem cell transplant. Receptors were obtained from a girl aged 2 to 9 with aplastic anemia, due to receive a stem cell transplant. Both conserved end residues are part of each CDR3. A D gene is named only where the DNA matches it firmly. Clone size is not always given. Where it is, it says once, few, many or a class for expanded clones.

len: 16
abundance: NA
j_gene: TRBJ2-2
v_gene: TRBV7-9
d_gene: NA
CDR3aa: CASRSKNRDLTGELFF
CDR3nt: TGTGCCAGCAGGTCTAAAAACAGGGATTTGACCGGGGAGCTGTTTTTT

len: 14
abundance: few
j_gene: TRBJ2-7
v_gene: TRBV9
d_gene: NA
CDR3aa: CASSARPGSYEQYF
CDR3nt: TGTGCCAGCAGCGCCCGGCCAGGCTCCTACGAGCAGTACTTC

len: 14
abundance: NA
j_gene: TRBJ2-3
v_gene: TRBV7-9
d_gene: NA
CDR3aa: CASSSKTFSDTQYF
CDR3nt: TGTGCCAGCAGCTCAAAGACCTTCTCAGATACGCAGTATTTT

len: 15
abundance: many
j_gene: TRBJ2-3
v_gene: TRBV12-3/TRBV12-4
d_gene: TRBD2
CDR3aa: CASSLLTSGTDTQYF
CDR3nt: TGTGCCAGCAGTTTACTAACTAGCGGCACAGATACGCAGTATTTT

len: 17
abundance: NA
j_gene: TRBJ2-5
v_gene: TRBV20-1
d_gene: TRBD2
CDR3aa: CSARRKREVWTQETQYF
CDR3nt: TGCAGTGCTAGACGGAAGCGGGAGGTTTGGACCCAAGAGACCCAGTACTTC

len: 16
abundance: NA
j_gene: TRBJ2-1
v_gene: TRBV14
d_gene: TRBD1
CDR3aa: CASSHYGTGRLNEQFF
CDR3nt: TGTGCCAGCAGCCACTATGGGACAGGGCGGCTCAATGAGCAGTTCTTC

len: 13
abundance: NA
j_gene: TRBJ1-1
v_gene: TRBV29-1
d_gene: NA
CDR3aa: CSGLRGENTEAFF
CDR3nt: TGCAGCGGCCTTCGGGGGGAGAACACTGAAGCTTTCTTT

len: 14
abundance: NA
j_gene: TRBJ2-7
v_gene: TRBV5-1
d_gene: NA
CDR3aa: CASSWQDGSYEQYF
CDR3nt: TGCGCCAGCAGTTGGCAGGACGGTTCCTACGAGCAGTACTTC

len: 14
abundance: NA
j_gene: TRBJ1-2
v_gene: TRBV5-1
d_gene: NA
CDR3aa: CASSLGETGYGYTF
CDR3nt: TGCGCCAGCAGCTTGGGAGAGACAGGCTATGGCTACACCTTC

len: 15
abundance: NA
j_gene: TRBJ2-5
v_gene: TRBV7-3
d_gene: TRBD2
CDR3aa: CASSLTSGNQETQYF
CDR3nt: TGTGCCAGCAGCCTTACTAGCGGGAACCAAGAGACCCAGTACTTC

len: 15
abundance: many
j_gene: TRBJ2-3
v_gene: TRBV6-1
d_gene: TRBD2
CDR3aa: CASSGTGTRSWTQYF
CDR3nt: TGTGCCAGCAGTGGAACCGGGACTAGGTCCTGGACGCAGTATTTT

len: 16
abundance: NA
j_gene: TRBJ2-7
v_gene: TRBV4-3
d_gene: NA
CDR3aa: CASSQDVTGNTYEQYF
CDR3nt: TGCGCCAGCAGCCAAGATGTGACGGGAAACACCTACGAGCAGTACTTC

len: 13
abundance: NA
j_gene: TRBJ1-1
v_gene: TRBV6-1
d_gene: NA
CDR3aa: CASSGGGTTEAFF
CDR3nt: TGTGCCAGCAGTGGGGGTGGTACCACTGAAGCTTTCTTT